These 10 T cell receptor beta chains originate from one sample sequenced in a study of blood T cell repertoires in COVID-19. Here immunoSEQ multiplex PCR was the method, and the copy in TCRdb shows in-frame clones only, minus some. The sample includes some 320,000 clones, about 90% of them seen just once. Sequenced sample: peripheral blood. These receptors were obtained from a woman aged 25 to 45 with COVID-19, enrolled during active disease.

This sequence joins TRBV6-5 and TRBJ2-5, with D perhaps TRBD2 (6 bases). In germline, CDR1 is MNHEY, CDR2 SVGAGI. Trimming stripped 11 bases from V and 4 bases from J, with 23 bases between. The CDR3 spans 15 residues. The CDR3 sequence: CALKGRQGVRETQYF. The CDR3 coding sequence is TGTGCCCTAAAGGGGAGGCAGGGAGTACGAGAGACCCAGTACTTC.

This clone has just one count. Written as DNA, the CDR3 is TGTGCCAGCAGAAGGACAGTCCAAGAGACCCAGTACTTC. It codes for CASRRTVQETQYF. The chain carries TRBV6-5 and TRBJ2-5; a weak D match, TRBD1 (6 bases). The germline gives CDR1 MNHEY, CDR2 SVGAGI. This CDR3 is built from 13 residues. V was shortened by 6 bases and J by 1 base, with 9 bases between the two germline ends.

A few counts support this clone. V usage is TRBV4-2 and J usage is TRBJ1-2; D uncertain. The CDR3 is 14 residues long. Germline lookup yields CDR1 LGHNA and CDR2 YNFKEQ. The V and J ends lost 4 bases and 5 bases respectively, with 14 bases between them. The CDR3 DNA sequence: TGTGCCAGCAGCCCCGCCCGAGCGGGGTATGGCTACACCTTC. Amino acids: CASSPARAGYGYTF.

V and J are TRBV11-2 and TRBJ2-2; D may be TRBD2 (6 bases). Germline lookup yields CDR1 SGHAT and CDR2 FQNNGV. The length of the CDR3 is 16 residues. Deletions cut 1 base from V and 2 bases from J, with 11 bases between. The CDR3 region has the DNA TGTGCCAGCAGCTTAGTCCGGGGGACTAACACCGGGGAGCTGTTTTTT. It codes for CASSLVRGTNTGELFF.

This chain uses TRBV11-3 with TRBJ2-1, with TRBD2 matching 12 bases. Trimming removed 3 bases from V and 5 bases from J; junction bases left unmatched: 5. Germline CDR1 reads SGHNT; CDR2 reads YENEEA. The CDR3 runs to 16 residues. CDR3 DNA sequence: TGTGCCAGCAGCTTTAGGACTAGCGGGGACAACAATGAGCAGTTCTTC. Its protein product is CASSFRTSGDNNEQFF.

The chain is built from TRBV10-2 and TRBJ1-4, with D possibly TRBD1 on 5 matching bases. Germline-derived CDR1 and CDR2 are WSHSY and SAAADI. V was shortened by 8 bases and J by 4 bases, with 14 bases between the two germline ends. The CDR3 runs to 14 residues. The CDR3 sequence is CASGSTDLNEKLFF. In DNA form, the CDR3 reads TGCGCCAGCGGCTCGACAGATCTTAATGAAAAACTGTTTTTT.

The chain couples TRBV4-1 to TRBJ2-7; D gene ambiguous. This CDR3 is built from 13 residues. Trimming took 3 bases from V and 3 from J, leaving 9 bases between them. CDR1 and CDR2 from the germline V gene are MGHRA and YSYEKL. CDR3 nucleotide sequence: TGCGCCAGCAGCCACCGACAAGACTACGAGCAGTACTTC. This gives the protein CASSHRQDYEQYF.

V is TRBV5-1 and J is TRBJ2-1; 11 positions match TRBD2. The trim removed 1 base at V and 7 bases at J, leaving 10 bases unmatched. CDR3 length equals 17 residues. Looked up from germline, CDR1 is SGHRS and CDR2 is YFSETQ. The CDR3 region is CASSLTSGGPLGNEQFF. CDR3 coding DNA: TGCGCCAGCAGCTTGACTAGCGGGGGCCCTTTAGGTAATGAGCAGTTCTTC.

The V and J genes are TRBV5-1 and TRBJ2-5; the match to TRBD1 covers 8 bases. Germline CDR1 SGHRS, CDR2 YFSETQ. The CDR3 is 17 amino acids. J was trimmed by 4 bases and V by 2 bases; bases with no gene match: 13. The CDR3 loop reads CASSFGSRTGFRETQYF. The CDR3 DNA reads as TGCGCCAGCAGCTTTGGGTCTAGGACAGGGTTCCGAGAGACCCAGTACTTC.

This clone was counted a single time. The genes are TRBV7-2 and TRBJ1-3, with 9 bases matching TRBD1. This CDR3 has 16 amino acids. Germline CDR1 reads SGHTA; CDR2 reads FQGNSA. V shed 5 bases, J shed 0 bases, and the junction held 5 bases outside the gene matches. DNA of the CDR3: TGTGCCAGCAGCCAAAGGGACAGGGCCTCTGGAAACACCATATATTTT. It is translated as CASSQRDRASGNTIYF.